The 8 T cell receptor beta chains listed next were all sequenced from one sample in a study of human T cells and chemical hapten exposure. TCRdb passed the RACE reads through MiXCR, listing each CDR3 protein once. This sample yields more than 65,000 distinct CDR3 sequences, of which about 6.8% are seen a single time; around 1.5% belongs to the top ten. The time point denotes: patch test 1, 2 weeks after DPC sensitization. Sample treatment: therapeutic diphenylcyclopropenone sensitization with weekly scalp DPC. The sample in question was whole blood, obtained in connection with sensitization to the hapten diphenylcyclopropenone (DPC). These receptors all come from a woman under 40 with alopecia areata. Some clones in this sample may be carry-over from other donors' samples.

Comment on this clonotype: A much larger clone sits a single nucleotide away, making a read error possible. The V call is TRBV20-1, the J call TRBJ2-3; D is ambiguous. The CDR3 covers 13 residues. Germline V gives CDR1 DFQATT, CDR2 SNEGSKA (reference sequence). The DNA of the CDR3 is TGCGTCCCGATGGTCTCCGGCACAGATACGCAGTATTTT. Residues: CVPMVSGTDTQYF.

The chain uses TRBV11-2 and TRBJ2-7; 8 bases match TRBD1. Unmatched junction bases numbered 10, after V lost 3 bases and J lost 6 bases. Per the germline V gene, CDR1 is SGHAT and CDR2 is FQNNGV. The CDR3 spans 15 residues. CDR3 nucleotides: TGTGCCAGCAGCTTGGGCAGGGGGCAGATAGGCGAGCAGTACTTC. Translation: CASSLGRGQIGEQYF. The full variable domain, its missing parts supplied by reference TRBV11-2 and TRBJ2-7, is EAGVAQSPRYKIIEKRQSVAFWCNPISGHATLYWYQQILGQGPKLLIQFQNNGVVDDSQLPKDRFSAERLKGVDSTLKIQPAKLEDSAVYLCASSLGRGQIGEQYFGPGTRLTVT.

In this sample, this clonotype turned up many times. The rearrangement links TRBV20-1 to TRBJ1-1; D is undetermined. V dropped 1 base and J dropped 4 bases, with 16 bases sitting between them. The CDR3 sequence is 15 residues long. Germline-derived CDR1 and CDR2 are DFQATT and SNEGSKA (reference sequence). The CDR3 loop reads CSARARVWASTEAFF. CDR3 DNA sequence: TGCAGTGCTAGAGCTCGAGTTTGGGCGAGCACTGAAGCTTTCTTT.

The J gene is TRBJ1-5, the V gene TRBV12-3 or TRBV12-4; D is ambiguous. CDR3 length equals 13 residues. The V and J ends lost 6 bases and 4 bases respectively, with 10 bases between them. The CDR3 nucleotides read TGTGCCAGCAGCCAGACCAGGAATCAGCCCCAGCATTTT. It codes for CASSQTRNQPQHF.

V is TRBV7-9 and J is TRBJ1-1; the D is unclear. V was clipped by 9 bases and J by 7 bases, with 18 bases between them. This CDR3 contains 13 residues. Germline values: CDR1 SEHNR, CDR2 FQNEAQ (reference sequence). The CDR3 here is CASTRPGNGEAFF. The DNA of the CDR3 is TGTGCCAGTACCCGTCCCGGAAATGGTGAAGCTTTCTTT.

This clonotype was detected ten times or more. The chain joins TRBV13 to TRBJ2-1; TRBD1 aligns across 11 bases. Germline V gene lookup returns CDR1 PRHDT and CDR2 FYEKMQ (reference sequence). This CDR3 is 13 amino acids long. V trimming: 5 bases; J trimming: 9 bases; junction bases outside the gene matches: 3. CDR3 protein: CASSRDRGFEQFF. CDR3 sequence (DNA): TGTGCCAGCAGCCGGGACAGGGGGTTTGAGCAGTTCTTC.

There are a few counts of this clonotype. The chain links TRBV6-1 to TRBJ1-2; D is unclear. Trimming shortened V by 4 bases and J by 4 bases, and 10 bases separated the two germline ends. Germline CDR1 and CDR2: MNHNS and SASEGT. There are 13 residues in the CDR3. The CDR3 region is CASSAEGGYGYTF. The CDR3, as DNA: TGTGCCAGCAGTGCCGAGGGAGGCTATGGCTACACCTTC.

There are many counts of this clonotype. The rearrangement uses TRBV29-1 and TRBJ1-4; tentatively, D is TRBD1 (5 bases). Germline loops: CDR1 SQVTM, CDR2 ANQGSEA. This CDR3 has 14 residues. The V end was cut by 6 bases, the J end by 3 bases, with 14 bases between. The DNA for the CDR3 is TGCAGCGTCCTTCTGGGGGAACCTAATGAAAAACTGTTTTTT. Translating it yields CSVLLGEPNEKLFF.